Detailed here is one T cell receptor beta chain. The V and J ends lost 5 bases and 5 bases respectively, with 14 bases between them. This CDR3 is 14 amino acids long. Germline assignment: CDR1 SGHRS and CDR2 YFSETQ. This entry is derived from a study of blood T cell repertoires in COVID-19. Study overall: COVID-19 samples collected from the United States, Italy and Spain covered acute and convalescent phases. Nucleic acid was either cDNA or gDNA, and it came from T cells, B-cell-depleted T cells, or PBMCs.

Methods used by the authors: Nucleated cell number was recorded as an estimate derived from reference gene primer amplification. Here immunoSEQ multiplex PCR was the method, and the copy in TCRdb shows in-frame clones only, minus some. V and J calls and clone size are copied from that table; D and trimming were computed from the DNA. Counted here are about 320,000 clones, 75% to 85% occurring once; the ten biggest clones make up around 6.9%. The clonotype comes from a human donor in a cohort sampled during active COVID-19. The sample consisted of peripheral blood. The chain recombines TRBV5-1 with TRBJ1-5; D remains ambiguous. The CDR3 protein is CASRPDGWDQPQHF. The DNA of the CDR3 is TGCGCCAGCAGACCAGACGGGTGGGATCAGCCCCAGCATTTT. Filled out from reference TRBV5-1 and TRBJ1-5, the complete variable domain reads KAGVTQTPRYLIKTRGQQVTLSCSPISGHRSVSWYQQTPGQGLQFLFEYFSETQRNKGNFPGRFSGRQFSNSRSEMNVSTLELGDSALYLCASRPDGWDQPQHFGDGTRLSIL.